The present T cell receptor (beta chain) was sequenced within a study of blood T cell repertoires in COVID-19. Study-wide context: Sample material is recorded as cDNA or gDNA derived from T cells, B-cell-depleted T cells, or PBMCs.

Methods used by the authors: Reference gene primer amplification in the assay estimated nucleated cell counts. Clones were read by immunoSEQ multiplex PCR, and TCRdb kept only the in-frame ones, dropping some. D and trimming were read from the DNA, whereas the V and J calls and clone size are those reported in that table. The sample contains 120,000 to 150,000 clones, roughly 81% of which appear only once. CDR3 length equals 15 residues. Germline V gene data show CDR1 as LNHDA and CDR2 as SQIVND (reference sequence). Germline trimming cut 6 bases from V and 9 bases from J; bases unmatched to any gene: 12.

Sequencing input: peripheral blood. This TCR was sampled from a human donor with acute or convalescent COVID-19. The donor label of this sample is uncertain. This rearrangement joins TRBV19 to TRBJ2-1; 9 bases fit TRBD1. The CDR3 sequence is CASRNRRTGEVEQFF. CDR3 nucleotide sequence: TGTGCCAGTAGGAACCGCAGGACAGGGGAGGTTGAGCAGTTCTTC.